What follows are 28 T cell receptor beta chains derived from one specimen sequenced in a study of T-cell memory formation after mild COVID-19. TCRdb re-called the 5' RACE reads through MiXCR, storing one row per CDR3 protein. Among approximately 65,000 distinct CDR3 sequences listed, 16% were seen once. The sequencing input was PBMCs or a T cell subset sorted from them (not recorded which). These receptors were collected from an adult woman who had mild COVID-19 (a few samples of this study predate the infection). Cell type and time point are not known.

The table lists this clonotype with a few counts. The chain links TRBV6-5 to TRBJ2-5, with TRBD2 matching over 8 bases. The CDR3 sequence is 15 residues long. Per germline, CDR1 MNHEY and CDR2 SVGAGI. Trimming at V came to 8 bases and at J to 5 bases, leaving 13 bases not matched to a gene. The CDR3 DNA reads TGTGCCAGCGCCGTATCCAGCGGGAGTGGGGAGACCCAGTACTTC. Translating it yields CASAVSSGSGETQYF.

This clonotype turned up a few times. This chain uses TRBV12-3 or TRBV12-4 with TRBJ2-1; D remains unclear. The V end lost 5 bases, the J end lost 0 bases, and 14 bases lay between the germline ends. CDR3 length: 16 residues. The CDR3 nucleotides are TGTGCCAGCAGTCTTTACAACATGGGCTCCTACAATGAGCAGTTCTTC. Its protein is CASSLYNMGSYNEQFF.

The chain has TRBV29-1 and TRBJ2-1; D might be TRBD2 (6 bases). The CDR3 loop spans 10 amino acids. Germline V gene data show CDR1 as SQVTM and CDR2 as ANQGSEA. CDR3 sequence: CSARRGEQFF. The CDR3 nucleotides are TGCAGTGCCAGGAGGGGTGAGCAGTTCTTC.

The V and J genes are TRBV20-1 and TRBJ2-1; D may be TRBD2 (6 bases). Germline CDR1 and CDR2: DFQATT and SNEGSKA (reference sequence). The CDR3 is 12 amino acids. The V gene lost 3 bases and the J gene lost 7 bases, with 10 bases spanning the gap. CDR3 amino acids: CSARFGSNEQFF. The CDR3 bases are TGCAGTGCTAGGTTCGGGAGTAATGAGCAGTTCTTC.

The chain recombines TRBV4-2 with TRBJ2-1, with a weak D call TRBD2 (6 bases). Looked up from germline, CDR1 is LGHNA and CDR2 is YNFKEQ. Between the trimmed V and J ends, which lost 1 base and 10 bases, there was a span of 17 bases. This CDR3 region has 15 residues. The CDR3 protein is CASSQAGRLGPEQFF. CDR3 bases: TGTGCCAGCAGCCAAGCGGGTCGACTAGGACCAGAGCAGTTCTTC.

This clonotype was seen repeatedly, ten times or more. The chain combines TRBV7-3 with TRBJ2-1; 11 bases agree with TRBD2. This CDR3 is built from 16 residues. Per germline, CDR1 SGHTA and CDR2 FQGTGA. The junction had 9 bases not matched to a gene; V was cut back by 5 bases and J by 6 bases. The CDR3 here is CASSTSPGTSGNEQFF. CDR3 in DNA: TGTGCCAGCAGCACATCCCCCGGGACTAGCGGCAATGAGCAGTTCTTC.

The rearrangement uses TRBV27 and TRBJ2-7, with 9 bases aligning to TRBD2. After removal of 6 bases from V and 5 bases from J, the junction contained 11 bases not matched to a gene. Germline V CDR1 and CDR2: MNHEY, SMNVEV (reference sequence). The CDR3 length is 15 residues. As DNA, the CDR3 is TGTGCCAGCAGGGGAGCGGGAGGTGGTTTCAACGAGCAGTACTTC. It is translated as CASRGAGGGFNEQYF.

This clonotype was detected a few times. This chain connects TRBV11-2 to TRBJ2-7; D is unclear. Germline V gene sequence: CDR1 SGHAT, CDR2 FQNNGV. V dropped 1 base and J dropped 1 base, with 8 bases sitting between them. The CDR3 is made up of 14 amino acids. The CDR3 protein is CASSLAGRSYEQYF. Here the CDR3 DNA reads TGTGCCAGCAGCTTAGCCGGCCGTTCCTACGAGCAGTACTTC.

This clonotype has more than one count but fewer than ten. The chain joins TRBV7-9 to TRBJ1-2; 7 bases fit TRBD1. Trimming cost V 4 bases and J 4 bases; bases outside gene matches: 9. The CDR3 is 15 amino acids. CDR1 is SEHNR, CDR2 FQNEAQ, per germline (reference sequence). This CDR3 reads CASSSGQVTVYGYTF. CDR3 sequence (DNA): TGTGCCAGCAGCTCAGGACAGGTCACCGTCTATGGCTACACCTTC.

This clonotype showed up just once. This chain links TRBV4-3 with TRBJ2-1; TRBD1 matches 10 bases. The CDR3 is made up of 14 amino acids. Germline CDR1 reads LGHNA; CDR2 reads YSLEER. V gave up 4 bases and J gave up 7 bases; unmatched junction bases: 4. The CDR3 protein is CASSLRQGANEQFF. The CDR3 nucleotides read TGCGCCAGCAGCCTAAGACAGGGGGCGAATGAGCAGTTCTTC.

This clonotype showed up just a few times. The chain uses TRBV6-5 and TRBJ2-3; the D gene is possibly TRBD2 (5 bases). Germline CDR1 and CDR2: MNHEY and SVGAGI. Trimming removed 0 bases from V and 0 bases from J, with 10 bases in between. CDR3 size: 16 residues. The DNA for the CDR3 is TGTGCCAGCAGTTACTCACGGGGTTCTAGCACAGATACGCAGTATTTT. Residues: CASSYSRGSSTDTQYF.

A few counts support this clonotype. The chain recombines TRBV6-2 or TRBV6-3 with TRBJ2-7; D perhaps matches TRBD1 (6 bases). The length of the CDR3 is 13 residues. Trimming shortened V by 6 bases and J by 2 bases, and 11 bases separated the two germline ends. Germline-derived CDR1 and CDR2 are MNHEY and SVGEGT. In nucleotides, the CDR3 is TGTGCCAGCAGGCGACAGGCAACCTACGAGCAGTACTTC. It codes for CASRRQATYEQYF.

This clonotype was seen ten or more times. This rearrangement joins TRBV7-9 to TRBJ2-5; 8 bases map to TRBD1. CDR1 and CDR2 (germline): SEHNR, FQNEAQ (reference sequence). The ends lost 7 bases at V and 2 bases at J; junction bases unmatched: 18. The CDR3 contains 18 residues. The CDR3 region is CASTRGPGTGAVQETQYF. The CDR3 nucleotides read TGTGCCAGCACCCGGGGACCGGGGACAGGAGCCGTACAAGAGACCCAGTACTTC.

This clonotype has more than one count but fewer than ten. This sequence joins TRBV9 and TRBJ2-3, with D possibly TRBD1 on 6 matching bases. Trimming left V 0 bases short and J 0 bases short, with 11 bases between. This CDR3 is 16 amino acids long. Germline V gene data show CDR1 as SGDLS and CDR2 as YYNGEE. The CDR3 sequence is CASSVGTVPSTDTQYF. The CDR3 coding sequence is TGTGCCAGCAGCGTAGGGACAGTCCCTAGCACAGATACGCAGTATTTT.

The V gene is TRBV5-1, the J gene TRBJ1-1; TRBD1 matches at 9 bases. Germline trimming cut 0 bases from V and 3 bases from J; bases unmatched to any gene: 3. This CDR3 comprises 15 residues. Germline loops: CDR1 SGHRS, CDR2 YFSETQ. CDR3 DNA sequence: TGCGCCAGCAGCTTGGGGACAGGGGAAGACACTGAAGCTTTCTTT. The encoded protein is CASSLGTGEDTEAFF.

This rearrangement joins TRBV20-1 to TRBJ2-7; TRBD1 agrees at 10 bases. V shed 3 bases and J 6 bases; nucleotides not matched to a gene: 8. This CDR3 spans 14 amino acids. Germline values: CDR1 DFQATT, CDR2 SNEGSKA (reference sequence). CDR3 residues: CSARIGGQGREQYF. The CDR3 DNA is TGCAGTGCTAGGATCGGGGGACAGGGGCGCGAGCAGTACTTC.

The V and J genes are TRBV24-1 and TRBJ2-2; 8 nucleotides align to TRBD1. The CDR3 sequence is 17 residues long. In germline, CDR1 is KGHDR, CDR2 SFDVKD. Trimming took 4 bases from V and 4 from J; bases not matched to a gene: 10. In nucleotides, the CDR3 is TGTGCCACCAGTGACCCCCCTCGACAGGGGAGCACCGGGGAGCTGTTTTTT. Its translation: CATSDPPRQGSTGELFF.

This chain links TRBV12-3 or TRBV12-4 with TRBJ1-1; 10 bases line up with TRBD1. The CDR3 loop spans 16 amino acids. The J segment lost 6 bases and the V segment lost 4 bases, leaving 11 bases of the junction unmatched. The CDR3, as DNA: TGTGCCAGCAGTTCATCTTGGACAGGGGGGACCGCTGAAGCTTTCTTT. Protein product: CASSSSWTGGTAEAFF.

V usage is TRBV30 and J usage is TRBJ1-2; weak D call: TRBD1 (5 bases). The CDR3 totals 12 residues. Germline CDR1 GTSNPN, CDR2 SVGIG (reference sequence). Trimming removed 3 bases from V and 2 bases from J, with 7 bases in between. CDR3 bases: TGTGCCTGGAGGGGACGAAACTATGGCTACACCTTC. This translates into CAWRGRNYGYTF. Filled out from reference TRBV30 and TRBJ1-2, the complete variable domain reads SQTIHQWPATLVQPVGSPLSLECTVEGTSNPNLYWYRQAAGRGLQLLFYSVGIGQISSEVPQNLSASRPQDRQFILSSKKLLLSDSGFYLCAWRGRNYGYTFGSGTRLTVV.

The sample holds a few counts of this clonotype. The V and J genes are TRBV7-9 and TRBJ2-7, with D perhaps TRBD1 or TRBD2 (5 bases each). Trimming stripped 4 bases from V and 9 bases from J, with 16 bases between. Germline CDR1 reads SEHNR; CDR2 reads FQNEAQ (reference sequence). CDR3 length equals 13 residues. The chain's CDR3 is CASSSGPRLGQYF. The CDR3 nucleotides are TGTGCCAGCAGCTCGGGACCCCGCCTAGGGCAGTACTTC.

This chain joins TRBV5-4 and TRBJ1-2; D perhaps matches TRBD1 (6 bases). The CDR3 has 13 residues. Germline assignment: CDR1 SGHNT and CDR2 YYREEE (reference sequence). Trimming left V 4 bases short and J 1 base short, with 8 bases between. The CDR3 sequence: CASSPRGNYGYTF. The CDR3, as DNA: TGTGCCAGCAGCCCCAGGGGTAACTATGGCTACACCTTC. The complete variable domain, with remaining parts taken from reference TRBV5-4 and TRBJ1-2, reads ETGVTQSPTHLIKTRGQQVTLRCSSQSGHNTVSWYQQALGQGPQFIFQYYREEENGRGNFPPRFSGLQFPNYSSELNVNALELDDSALYLCASSPRGNYGYTFGSGTRLTVV.

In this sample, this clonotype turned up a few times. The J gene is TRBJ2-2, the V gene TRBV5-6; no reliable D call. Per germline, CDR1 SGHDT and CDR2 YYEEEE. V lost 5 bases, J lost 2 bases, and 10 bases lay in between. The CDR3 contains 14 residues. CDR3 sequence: CASSSGSNTGELFF. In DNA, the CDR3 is TGTGCCAGCAGTTCCGGGTCAAACACCGGGGAGCTGTTTTTT.

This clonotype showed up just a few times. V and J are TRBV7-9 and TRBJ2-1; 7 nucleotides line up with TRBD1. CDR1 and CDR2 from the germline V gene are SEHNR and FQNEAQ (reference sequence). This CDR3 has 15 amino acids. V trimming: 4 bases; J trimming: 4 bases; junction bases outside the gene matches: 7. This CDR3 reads CASSSRDSAYNEQFF. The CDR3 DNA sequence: TGTGCCAGCAGCTCCCGGGACAGCGCGTACAATGAGCAGTTCTTC.

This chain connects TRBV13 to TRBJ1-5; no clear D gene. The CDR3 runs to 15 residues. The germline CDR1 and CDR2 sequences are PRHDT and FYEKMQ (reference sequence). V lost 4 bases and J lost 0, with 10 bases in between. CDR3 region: CASSSRYYSNQPQHF. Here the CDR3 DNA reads TGTGCCAGCAGCTCACGGTATTATAGCAATCAGCCCCAGCATTTT.

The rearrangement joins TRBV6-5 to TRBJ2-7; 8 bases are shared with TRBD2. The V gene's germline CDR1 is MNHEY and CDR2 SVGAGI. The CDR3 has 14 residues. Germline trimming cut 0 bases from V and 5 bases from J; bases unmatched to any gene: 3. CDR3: CASSYSTRGDEQYF. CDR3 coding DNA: TGTGCCAGCAGTTACTCAACGCGGGGGGACGAGCAGTACTTC.

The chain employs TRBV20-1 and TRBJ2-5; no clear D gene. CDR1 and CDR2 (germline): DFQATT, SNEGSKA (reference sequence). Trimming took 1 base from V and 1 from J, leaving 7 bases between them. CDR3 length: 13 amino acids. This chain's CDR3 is CSARGFGQETQYF. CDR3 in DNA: TGCAGTGCTAGAGGCTTTGGCCAAGAGACCCAGTACTTC.

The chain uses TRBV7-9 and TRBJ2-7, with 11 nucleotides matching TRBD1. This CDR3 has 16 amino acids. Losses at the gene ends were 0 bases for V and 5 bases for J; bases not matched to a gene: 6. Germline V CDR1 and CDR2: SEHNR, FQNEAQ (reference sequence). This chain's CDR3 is CASSLALDRGLDEQYF. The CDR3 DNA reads TGTGCCAGCAGCTTAGCATTGGACAGGGGGCTAGACGAGCAGTACTTC.

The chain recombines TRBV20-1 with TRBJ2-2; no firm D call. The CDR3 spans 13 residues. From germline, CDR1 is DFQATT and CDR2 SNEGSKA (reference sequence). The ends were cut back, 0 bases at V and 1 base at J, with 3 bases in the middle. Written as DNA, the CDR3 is TGCAGTGCTAGAGAATGGAACACCGGGGAGCTGTTTTTT. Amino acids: CSAREWNTGELFF.